These 9 T cell receptor beta chains came from one sample sequenced in a study of high-grade serous ovarian cancer treatment subgroups. The assay was immunoSEQ multiplex PCR, and TCRdb's table has in-frame clones only and misses some. The profile shows around 30,000 clones, about 80% of them singletons. The tumor samples were collected prior to definitive surgery or chemotherapy. The sample comprised tumor tissue. These receptors were obtained from a human donor with high-grade serous ovarian cancer.

The CDR3 DNA reads TGCGCCAGCAGCTTGGCCGGTCAGGGGGTTGAGCAGTACTTC. Translated, it gives CASSLAGQGVEQYF. The chain has TRBV5-1 and TRBJ2-7; TRBD1 agrees at 7 bases. Germline V gene sequence: CDR1 SGHRS, CDR2 YFSETQ. The CDR3 sequence is 14 residues long. J lost 7 bases, V lost 0 bases, and 7 bases had no gene match.

The chain couples TRBV4-1 to TRBJ2-1; 8 bases align to TRBD2. The germline gives CDR1 MGHRA, CDR2 YSYEKL. V trimming: 0 bases; J trimming: 3 bases; junction bases outside the gene matches: 7. The CDR3 is made up of 17 amino acids. Written as DNA, the CDR3 is TGCGCCAGCAGCCAAGAGCTCCGGACTAGCCTCTACAATGAGCAGTTCTTC. As protein: CASSQELRTSLYNEQFF.

The table lists this clone with a count of one. The chain uses TRBV6-1 and TRBJ1-5; possibly TRBD1 for D (5 bases). Looked up from germline, CDR1 is MNHNS and CDR2 is SASEGT. Trimming cost V 4 bases and J 0 bases, with 10 bases left between them. The length of the CDR3 is 15 residues. For the CDR3, the DNA is TGTGCCAGCAGTGCAGGGATACATAGCAATCAGCCCCAGCATTTT. It specifies CASSAGIHSNQPQHF.

This chain connects TRBV27 to TRBJ2-2, with D hard to call. V shed 2 bases and J shed 1 base, with 8 bases lying between them. Germline CDR1 and CDR2: MNHEY and SMNVEV (reference sequence). The CDR3 has 15 residues. The CDR3 spells CASSLDLLNTGELFF. In nucleotides, the CDR3 is TGTGCCAGCAGTTTAGACTTACTGAACACCGGGGAGCTGTTTTTT.

This rearrangement joins TRBV6-4 to TRBJ1-1; 8 bases map to TRBD1. Germline CDR1 and CDR2: MRHNA and SNTAGT. J gave up 5 bases and V 6 bases, and 8 bases lay outside the gene matches. The CDR3 spans 14 residues. The CDR3 region is CASSLTGGVTEAFF. The CDR3 coding sequence is TGTGCCAGCAGCCTTACAGGGGGGGTAACTGAAGCTTTCTTT.

This sequence joins TRBV19 and TRBJ2-3; 9 bases map to TRBD2. This CDR3 spans 15 amino acids. With V trimmed by 8 bases and J by 2 bases, 8 bases remained unmatched. Germline CDR1 LNHDA, CDR2 SQIVND (reference sequence). CDR3 nucleotide sequence: TGTGCCAGTGGGACTAGCTATTCCTCCACAGATACGCAGTATTTT. Protein product: CASGTSYSSTDTQYF.

This rearrangement joins TRBV28 to TRBJ1-4; D call uncertain. In germline, CDR1 is MDHEN, CDR2 SYDVKM. The CDR3 extends over 14 amino acids. Trimming pared 3 bases from V and 1 base from J, leaving 6 bases between. As DNA, the CDR3 is TGTGCCAGCAGTTTTTTAAGAACTAATGAAAAACTGTTTTTT. Translating it yields CASSFLRTNEKLFF.

The chain recombines TRBV19 with TRBJ2-1, with TRBD1 matching over 10 bases. The V gene's germline CDR1 is LNHDA and CDR2 SQIVND (reference sequence). The CDR3 extends over 14 amino acids. The trim removed 6 bases at V and 5 bases at J, leaving 4 bases unmatched. CDR3 in amino acids: CASRPGTGDNEQFF. The CDR3 nucleotides are TGTGCCAGTAGACCCGGGACAGGGGACAATGAGCAGTTCTTC.

The rearrangement joins TRBV27 to TRBJ2-5; 7 bases fit TRBD1. After removal of 6 bases from V and 6 bases from J, the junction contained 10 bases not matched to a gene. This CDR3 is built from 14 residues. Per the germline V gene, CDR1 is MNHEY and CDR2 is SMNVEV (reference sequence). CDR3 loop: CASRPQTGWKTQYF. The CDR3 nucleotides are TGTGCCAGCAGACCTCAGACAGGGTGGAAGACCCAGTACTTC.